This TCR beta chain originates from a study of blood T cells in healthy people across ages. Study summary: Template-switching capture recovered about one barcoded beta molecule per two T cells.

The CDR3 is 12 residues long. The ends were cut back, 6 bases at V and 6 bases at J, with 11 bases in the middle. The germline CDR1 and CDR2 sequences are MNHEY and SVGEGT. It was with a sample-barcoded 5' primer and a J-beta primer mix that a second PCR of about 6 to 11 cycles was run. TCRdb independently ran MiXCR on the 5' RACE reads; one entry per CDR3 protein. The table has about 830,000 distinct CDR3 sequences, 62% seen once. Every donor contributed roughly 10 milliliters of peripheral blood by blood draw. The chain carries TRBV6-2 or TRBV6-3 and TRBJ1-2; no clear D gene. The clonotype originates from a young man in good health. Sequenced input: blood. The DNA for the CDR3 is TGTGCCAGCAGCCCCCAGCAAAATGGCTACACCTTC. It specifies CASSPQQNGYTF.